The text below deals with one T cell receptor beta chain. Its antigen has not been determined. Base qualities are missing; no much larger clone stands one base away. This specimen belongs to a study of cytomegalovirus exposure and HLA in healthy donors (dated by TCRdb to 2017 to 2019). Background for the entire study: According to an earlier analysis of 550 to 700 of the donors, some 180 million T cells yielded over 100 million unique TCR beta sequences and roughly 280 Gb of sequence data. Around 320 gigabases of sequencing data and around 87 million unique TCR sequences were included in an early release covering 500 to 750 HLA-typed donors. The genetic ancestry cluster associated with self-reported Caucasian donors included over 80% of the roughly 400 genotyped donors. The study was designed to test whether signatures of past pathogen exposure could be identified by cataloging public T cell receptors. Using immunosequencing, the study profiled T cell repertoires from 640 or so subjects and related those repertoires to cytomegalovirus serostatus. In addition to the first cohort of about 650 subjects, a separate validation cohort of under 150 different subjects was used. To predict cytomegalovirus infection status, the study brought together high-throughput TCR immunosequencing, statistical association of individual TCRs with disease status, and machine learning. A later analysis re-analyzed previously published TCR beta repertoires from 666 donors and added high-resolution HLA genotyping to study TCR occurrence patterns. The later analysis used no new phenotypic data to find candidate immune exposures, relying instead on TCR beta sequences and their occurrence across donors. In an earlier analysis of around 540 of the donors, high-throughput TCR beta sequencing was used to judge whether each TCR beta V gene segment behaved as functional or pseudogenic. Donor age, sex, ethnicity and CMV serostatus were collected together with the repertoire data. A later genetic analysis took genome-wide SNP genotypes for 398 of the 666 donors and used that subset as a discovery cohort. Every discovery cohort repertoire had been produced on one sequencing platform. HLA typing included class I and class II loci at four-digit resolution. Typing coverage varied by locus: roughly 629-640 donors for A, B, C, DRB1 and DQB1; approximately 560 for DQA1; about 590 for DPA1; roughly 470 for DPB1. Roughly 5 DR-DQ haplotypes were treated as single units for association and clustering because of strong linkage in the cohort. Across 300 to 500 genotyped donors of the cohort, an average of about 240,000 unique TCR beta nucleotide sequences per donor were sequenced, and roughly 20% of those sequences were non-productive.

In total, more than 500 healthy bone marrow donors made up the cohort. All cohort members were sampled while nominally healthy, although unrecorded immune exposures were likely present. The donor tested CMV seropositive and was one of the 289 seropositive cohort members. Each donor provided a peripheral blood sample, and peripheral blood mononuclear cells were used for TCR beta sequencing. Genomic DNA was extracted from the blood cell samples with the Qiagen DNeasy Blood Extraction Kit. As encoded in the germline V gene, CDR1 is SQVTM while CDR2 is ANQGSEA. Counted from cysteine to phenylalanine, this CDR3 has 16 amino acids. Solely the CDR3 DNA is kept, with 48 bases framed from the first base. Overall results and qualifications from the work: The authors suggested that the approach could potentially be extended to other disease states and immunological phenotypes. A later analysis found that most CMV-associated TCR beta chains appeared HLA-restricted, with HLA associations seemingly driven largely by CMV exposure. Assigning TCR associations to individual alleles was difficult when HLA alleles, especially DR and DQ, strongly co-occurred. A few of the identified cytomegalovirus-associated TCR beta chains were confirmed in vitro to be specific for cytomegalovirus antigens. In both the original and validation cohorts, the classifier was reported to diagnose cytomegalovirus status with high specificity and sensitivity. A later analysis reported that several top co-occurrence clusters appeared linked to parvovirus B19, influenza, CMV and Epstein-Barr virus. An association between a missense DCLRE1C variant and V-gene and J-gene trimming of TCR beta chains was found in a later genetic analysis and replicated in an independent cohort. In a later analysis, HLA-associated TCR beta chains showed more clonal expansion and lower generation probabilities than non-associated chains that were equally common. Some IMGT-functional V segments, including TRBV6-2 and TRBV6-3, could not be distinguished by the 87-base-pair reads and were therefore excluded. This cohort had only TCR beta chains sequenced, and the lack of alpha or paired-chain data limited which features could be detected. Most TCR sequences were seen in very few donors, while some public TCRs were found in many individuals. An earlier analysis of some 590 of the donors showed that most TCR beta V segments appeared in productive rearrangements either about 87% or about 30% of the time, which broadly matched IMGT annotations. A cluster of highly shared sequence variants was judged likely to be a technical artifact of the sequencing pipeline. Roughly uniform sequencing depth across donors was assumed in presence/absence analyses, although this assumption may not hold. Compared with the roughly 670-donor mean, donors in an Asian-associated ancestry cluster had fewer N-insertions in productive TCRs, according to a later genetic analysis. Because some donors lacked HLA typing at each locus, the association tests relied only on the typed subset. Linkage disequilibrium might explain the correlated functional status among segregating V segments, but an unknown experimental factor could not be ruled out. A further reported finding was that TCR beta sequences accurately predicted the HLA-A and HLA-B alleles for most subjects in the first cohort. According to a later analysis, TCR association rates differed among HLA loci, with DRB1 alleles showing the most associated TCRs and HLA-C alleles showing the fewest. CMV serostatus was the only immune exposure information available for the cohort. Because counts were too low, about 18 rarely observed V segments, including chromosome 9 orphons, were excluded from the earlier analysis of fewer than 650 of the donors. Specific HLA alleles were associated with some 15,000 TCR beta sequences at a false discovery rate of 0.05 in a later analysis. In the study, around 150 TCR beta chains were listed as associated with cytomegalovirus.

The library relied on the immunoSEQ multiplex PCR assay. The multiplex PCR relied on a mix of 60 forward primers for TCR Vbeta segments and 13 reverse primers for TCR Jbeta segments. Amplification of the CDR3 region of rearranged TCR beta genes was performed with a multiplex PCR assay on genomic DNA. On the Illumina HiSeq System, the amplified TCR beta libraries were sequenced as 87-base-pair reads. The published analysis was carried out like this. In a later analysis, roughly 80 million unique TCR beta chains were counted across the 500 to 850 repertoires, and roughly 11 million of these chains were shared by at least two donors. Raw reads were error-corrected and collapsed into unique sequences by a nearest-neighbor algorithm in which closely related sequences were merged to remove PCR and sequencing errors. To assign V, D and J gene segments, CDR3 sequences were aligned to IMGT reference sequences. For a sequence to be retained, a match of at least six nucleotides to both a V gene segment and a J gene segment was required. Rearrangements were called productive when the CDR3 lacked stop codons and stayed in frame with V and J; all others were non-productive. Following IMGT convention, CDR3 was defined as the stretch from the second conserved V-encoded cysteine to the conserved J-encoded phenylalanine. In an earlier analysis of just under 600 of the donors, sequences lacking an unambiguous match to a single V gene segment were excluded. In an earlier analysis of approximately 590 of the donors, a V segment was called functional when productive rearrangements were above 56.7%, and segregating when the standard deviation between donors exceeded 5%. To diagnose cytomegalovirus status from the catalog of TCR beta chain sequences, a statistical classification framework was built. In a later analysis, V and J genes were assigned by comparing TCR nucleotide sequences against IMGT/GENE-DB human TR gene sequences. The TCRdist pipeline was used in a later analysis to assign CDR3 sequences and most-parsimonious VDJ recombination scenarios. In a later analysis, each TCR beta chain was defined by its CDR3 amino acid sequence together with its V-gene family, and reads lacking a unique V-gene family were excluded. As a way to deal with suspected cross-contamination and a sequencing artifact, a later analysis dropped 450 to 700 nucleotide sequences that were highly shared and had low generation probability. In a later analysis, a clonal expansion index for each public chain was calculated from normalized within-repertoire ranks of inferred template counts. In a later analysis, generation probabilities were computed using a VDJ recombination model fitted to out-of-frame rearrangements, and the results were checked against IGoR. In a later analysis, hypergeometric tests were used to score TCR-TCR, TCR-HLA and TCR-CMV co-occurrence, with a repertoire-size bias correction applied to TCR pairs. A later analysis estimated false discovery rates by permuting HLA or CMV assignments 20 times. In a later analysis, co-occurring TCRs were grouped using DBSCAN, and TCRdist sequence similarity was added for clustering within HLA-allele-positive subsets. Co-occurrence clustering excluded repertoires with fewer than 30,000 or more than 120,000 public chains, plus five with anomalous nucleotide sharing. Entries here come from immuneACCESS through TCRdb and include only in-frame sequences with V and J called. Some clones fail to appear in such tables; in the studies checked, an unresolved V gene covers under half of the shortfall, and the cause of the remainder is unknown. The DNA was the basis for D and trimming; V, J and clone size are from that table. The sample table lists 99,000 or so clones, about 74% of them with a count of one. The top ten clonotypes cover over 15% of the sample.

Recombination linked TRBV29-1 to TRBJ2-5; TRBD2 could be the D gene, as 5 bases match. The end of the DNA is better explained by TRBJ2-7, so the J call may be wrong. Sequenced material: PBMCs. This sequence originates from a man in his fifties or sixties in good health and CMV-seropositive. Here the CDR3 is given as CSVEDLEGETGYEQYF. The DNA sequence is given as TGCAGCGTTGAAGATCTCGAGGGTGAAACTGGCTACGAGCAGTACTTC.